Following are 6 T cell receptor beta chains from one sample sequenced in a study of beta chain features in type 1 diabetes. Whole-study findings and limits: The study found moderately but significantly shorter TCRB CDR3s in all four CD4+ subsets of Type 1 diabetes patients.

The authors reverse transcribed all of the isolated RNA, so sequencing captured expressed TCRB transcripts. Assay: immunoSEQ multiplex PCR; the TCRdb copy retains only in-frame clones and omits some. This repertoire shows about 710,000 clones, over 11% found once; its top ten account for 0.03% to 0.045%. Their antigens remain unidentified. Sequencing was performed on naive CD4+ T cells from blood. Receptors were obtained from a man aged 18-30 years with type 1 diabetes.

This rearrangement joins TRBV11-2 to TRBJ2-3; D is ambiguous. CDR3 length: 16 amino acids. V was clipped by 4 bases and J by 2 bases, with 16 bases between them. CDR1 is SGHAT and CDR2 is FQNNGV in the germline V gene. Here the CDR3 reads CASSSRGSDVTDTQYF. The CDR3 DNA follows: TGTGCCAGCAGCTCCCGTGGTTCCGATGTCACAGATACGCAGTATTTT.

This clone was counted between two and nine times. The chain joins TRBV7-9 to TRBJ2-1, with D maybe TRBD2 (6 bases). Germline V gene data show CDR1 as SEHNR and CDR2 as FQNEAQ (reference sequence). The V end lost 8 bases, the J end lost 8 bases, and 16 bases lay between the germline ends. This CDR3 has 13 residues. CDR3 residues: CASGGLRDYEQFF. CDR3 nucleotides: TGTGCCAGCGGCGGCCTACGGGACTATGAGCAGTTCTTC.

This clone was counted a few times. The CDR3 reads CASSLGDEQYF. CDR3 nucleotide sequence: TGTGCCAGCAGCCTAGGGGACGAGCAGTACTTC. V gene TRBV7-6 combines with J gene TRBJ2-7, with TRBD1 as a possible D gene (5 bases). The CDR3 totals 11 residues. Trimming took 5 bases from V and 5 from J, leaving 7 bases between them. Germline V gene sequence: CDR1 SGHVS, CDR2 FNYEAQ.

In its sample, this clone was seen a few times. This rearrangement joins TRBV9 to TRBJ1-6; 9 bases agree with TRBD1. Per the germline V gene, CDR1 is SGDLS and CDR2 is YYNGEE. V shed 2 bases, J shed 9 bases, and the junction held 9 bases outside the gene matches. The CDR3 is 16 amino acids. CDR3 protein: CASSVFGGQGGSPLHF. In DNA form, the CDR3 reads TGTGCCAGCAGCGTGTTTGGGGGACAGGGTGGTTCACCCCTCCACTTT.

This clone was found a few times. The V call is TRBV4-2, the J call TRBJ1-1; no firm D call. CDR1 is LGHNA, CDR2 YNFKEQ, per germline. The CDR3 is 14 residues long. Trimming stripped 5 bases from V and 8 bases from J, with 18 bases between. CDR3 nucleotide sequence: TGTGCCAGCAGCACCATAACGGCGGCCGGGGAAGCTTTCTTT. Amino acid sequence: CASSTITAAGEAFF.

This chain uses TRBV4-1 with TRBJ2-5; 11 bases line up with TRBD2. V shed 1 base, J shed 1 base, and the junction held 8 bases outside the gene matches. Per the germline V gene, CDR1 is MGHRA and CDR2 is YSYEKL. The CDR3 has 18 amino acids. The CDR3 DNA is TGCGCCAGCAGCCAAGGGGTACTAGCGGGAGTATCCCAAGAGACCCAGTACTTC. This encodes CASSQGVLAGVSQETQYF.